This T cell receptor (beta chain) derives from a study of T cell responses to AZD1222 COVID-19 vaccine. TCRdb's copy holds only in-frame clones and misses some; the assay was immunoSEQ multiplex PCR. The table includes some 140,000 clones, about 90% detected once. The CDR3 runs 13 residues. Deletions cut 5 bases from V and 6 bases from J, with 11 bases between. Germline CDR1 reads SEHNR; CDR2 reads FQNEAQ (reference sequence). Details on this clone: Antigen specificity is unknown.

The study, taken as a whole, reports: Reports indicate that nearly half of spike-specific TCRs are directed at unmutated variant regions. Only a handful of AZD1222 recipients tested seropositive at baseline.

The sample here was peripheral blood, taken on day 0 of AZD1222 vaccination. This TCR was recovered from an adult in good health. This sequence joins TRBV7-9 and TRBJ2-1; D gene unclear. The CDR3 spells CASSLPQPNEQFF. As DNA, the CDR3 is TGTGCCAGCAGCCTACCACAGCCCAATGAGCAGTTCTTC.